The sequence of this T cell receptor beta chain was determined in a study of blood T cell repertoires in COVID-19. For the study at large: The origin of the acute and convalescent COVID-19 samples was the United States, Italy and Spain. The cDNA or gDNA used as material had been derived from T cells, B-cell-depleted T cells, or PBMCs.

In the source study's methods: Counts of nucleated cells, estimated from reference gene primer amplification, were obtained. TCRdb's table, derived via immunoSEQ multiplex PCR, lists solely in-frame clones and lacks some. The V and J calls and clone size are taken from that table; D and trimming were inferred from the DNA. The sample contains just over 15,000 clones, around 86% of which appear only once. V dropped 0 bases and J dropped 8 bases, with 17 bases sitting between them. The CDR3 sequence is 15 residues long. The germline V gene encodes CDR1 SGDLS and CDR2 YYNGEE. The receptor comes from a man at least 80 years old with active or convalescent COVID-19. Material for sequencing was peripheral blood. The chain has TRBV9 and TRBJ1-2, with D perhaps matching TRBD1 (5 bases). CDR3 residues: CASSVGRVGSSGYTF. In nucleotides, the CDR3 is TGTGCCAGCAGCGTAGGCAGGGTGGGTTCGAGCGGCTACACCTTC. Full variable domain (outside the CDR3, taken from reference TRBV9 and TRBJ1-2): DSGVTQTPKHLITATGQRVTLRCSPRSGDLSVYWYQQSLDQGLQFLIQYYNGEERAKGNILERFSAQQFPDLHSELNLSSLELGDSALYFCASSVGRVGSSGYTFGSGTRLTVV.